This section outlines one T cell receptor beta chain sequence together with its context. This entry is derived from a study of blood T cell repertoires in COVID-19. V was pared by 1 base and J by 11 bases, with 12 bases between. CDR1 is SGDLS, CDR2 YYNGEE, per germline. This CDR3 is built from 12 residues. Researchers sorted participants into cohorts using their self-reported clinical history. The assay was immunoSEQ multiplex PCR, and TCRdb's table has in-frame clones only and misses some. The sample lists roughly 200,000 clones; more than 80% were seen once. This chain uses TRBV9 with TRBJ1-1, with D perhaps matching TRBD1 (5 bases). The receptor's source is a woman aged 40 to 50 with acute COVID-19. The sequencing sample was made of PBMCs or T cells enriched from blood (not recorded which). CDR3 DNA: TGTGCCAGCAGCGTATTGGGGGGGGACGCTTTCTTT. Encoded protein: CASSVLGGDAFF.